The rows below give T cell receptor beta chains drawn from one sample of a study of early T cells in non-severe SARS-CoV-2 infection. TCRdb reprocessed the 5' RACE reads with MiXCR, giving one entry per CDR3 protein. The sample comprises about 39,000 distinct CDR3 sequences, less than 8.5% of which are singletons, and approximately 8% rests with the top ten. The specimen was whole blood. All receptors come from an adult who was a healthcare worker with PCR-confirmed SARS-CoV-2 infection or an uninfected control (not recorded which). Both conserved end residues are part of each CDR3. A D gene is named only where the DNA matches it firmly. The size field is filled for only some rows; it gives once, few, many or a size class.

j_gene | v_gene | d_gene | abundance | len | CDR3nt | CDR3aa
TRBJ1-2 | TRBV28 | NA | NA | 19 | TGTGCCAGCAGTTCTCCATCCCCCGTGTCAGCCGCCTTAAGAGATGGCTACACCTTC | CASSSPSPVSAALRDGYTF
TRBJ2-3 | TRBV5-1 | TRBD1 | NA | 16 | TGCGCCAGCAGCCTCGGGACAGGCTCTAGCACAGATACGCAGTATTTT | CASSLGTGSSTDTQYF
TRBJ2-1 | TRBV7-9 | NA | NA | 12 | TGTGCCAGCAGCCCAGAGGAACGTGAGCAGTTCTTC | CASSPEEREQFF
TRBJ2-3 | TRBV29-1 | NA | NA | 15 | TGCAGCGTGTCCGTTTATGGAGTTAGCACAGATACGCAGTATTTT | CSVSVYGVSTDTQYF
TRBJ2-4 | TRBV7-8 | TRBD1 | few | 15 | TGTGCCAGCAGCTTTGTGTCGGCAGGGGGAAACATTCAGTACTTC | CASSFVSAGGNIQYF
TRBJ1-1 | TRBV12-3/TRBV12-4 | TRBD1 | NA | 15 | TGTGCCAGCAGTATCCGGGACAGGGGTATTTCTGAAGCTTTCTTT | CASSIRDRGISEAFF
TRBJ1-1 | TRBV5-6 | NA | many | 13 | TGTGCCAGCAGCCACCCCGGGGGCACTGAAGCTTTCTTT | CASSHPGGTEAFF
TRBJ1-3 | TRBV15 | NA | NA | 17 | TGTGCCACCAGCAGAGATAAGGCCAGGTCCTCTGGAAACACCATATATTTT | CATSRDKARSSGNTIYF
TRBJ1-4 | TRBV4-3 | NA | many | 14 | TGCGCCAGCAGCCATTCCACGGTTAATGAAAAACTGTTTTTT | CASSHSTVNEKLFF
TRBJ2-5 | TRBV28 | NA | many | 12 | TGTGCCAGCTCGGAAACACAAGAGACCCAGTACTTC | CASSETQETQYF
TRBJ1-3 | TRBV20-1 | NA | NA | 13 | TGCAGTGCCCCTTGGAGACCCCTTAACACCATATATTTT | CSAPWRPLNTIYF
TRBJ1-6 | TRBV7-9 | NA | NA | 15 | TGTGCCAGCAGCCAGTCGCACAGGGCTAATTCACCCCTCCACTTT | CASSQSHRANSPLHF
TRBJ1-6 | TRBV4-3 | NA | few | 15 | TGCGCCAGCAGCCAGGGAAGCTCTATCAATTCACCCCTCCACTTT | CASSQGSSINSPLHF
TRBJ1-1 | TRBV5-1 | TRBD1 | NA | 15 | TGCGCCAGCAGCTTTGGGACAGGGGGAGACACTGAAGCTTTCTTT | CASSFGTGGDTEAFF
TRBJ1-1 | TRBV10-3 | TRBD1 | many | 15 | TGTGCCATCAGTGAGTCGACAGGGGAGAGTTATGAAGCTTTCTTT | CAISESTGESYEAFF
TRBJ2-3 | TRBV5-6 | TRBD2 | many | 16 | TGTGCCAGCAGCAAACGACTAGCGGGGGGGCTAGATACGCAGTATTTT | CASSKRLAGGLDTQYF
TRBJ2-7 | TRBV21-1 | NA | few | 14 | TGTGCCAGCAGGTCCACTGGCGGGGGCCTCGAGCAGTACTTC | CASRSTGGGLEQYF
TRBJ2-1 | TRBV12-5 | TRBD2 | NA | 16 | TGTGCTAGTGCCCCCTCGCTAGCGGGGGGTTACAATGAGCAGTTCTTC | CASAPSLAGGYNEQFF
TRBJ1-1 | TRBV12-3/TRBV12-4 | NA | many | 14 | TGTGCCAGCACCTTCGACAGTACAAACACTGAAGCTTTCTTT | CASTFDSTNTEAFF
TRBJ2-5 | TRBV6-5 | TRBD1 | many | 16 | TGTGCCAGCAGTTATACCGGGACAGGGGGTTATGAGACCCAGTACTTC | CASSYTGTGGYETQYF
TRBJ2-1 | TRBV29-1 | NA | many | 16 | TGCAGCGTTGTAATAGGTCGGCGGGGGCTAGAGAATGAGCAGTTCTTC | CSVVIGRRGLENEQFF
TRBJ1-3 | TRBV12-3/TRBV12-4 | NA | few | 14 | TGTGCCAGCAGTTACAGGGTCTCTGGAAACACCATATATTTT | CASSYRVSGNTIYF
TRBJ2-7 | TRBV7-9 | NA | NA | 12 | TGTGCCAGCAGCTTAGCAAATTACGAGCAGTACTTC | CASSLANYEQYF
TRBJ1-1 | TRBV5-5 | NA | NA | 16 | TGTGCCAGCAGCTTTTTTCGTGGGGACATGAACACTGAAGCTTTCTTT | CASSFFRGDMNTEAFF
TRBJ2-5 | TRBV4-1 | NA | NA | 14 | TGCGCCAGCAGCCAAGTCGGCGAATCAGAGACCCAGTACTTC | CASSQVGESETQYF
TRBJ2-7 | TRBV4-3 | NA | few | 15 | TGCGCCAGCAGCCAAGATCGCAGGGGAAGAAACGAGCAGTACTTC | CASSQDRRGRNEQYF
TRBJ1-1 | TRBV7-2 | NA | NA | 18 | TGTGCCAGCAGTTTTCGCGAACGCCAGGGGCAGGGGAACACTGAAGCTTTCTTT | CASSFRERQGQGNTEAFF
TRBJ2-1 | TRBV3-1 | TRBD2 | many | 15 | TGTGCCAGCCGGACTAGCGGGGGGGCGGGAAATGAGCAGTTCTTC | CASRTSGGAGNEQFF
TRBJ2-1 | TRBV12-3/TRBV12-4 | NA | many | 13 | TGTGCCAGCAGTTTAGAGATTGTGAGTGAGCAGTTCTTC | CASSLEIVSEQFF
TRBJ2-4 | TRBV5-1 | TRBD1 | many | 15 | TGCGCCAGCAGCTTGGAGGGGGCCGGGGTAAACATTCAGTACTTC | CASSLEGAGVNIQYF
TRBJ1-5 | TRBV6-2/TRBV6-3 | NA | few | 14 | TGTGCCAGCAGTCCGGTCGAGACCGATCAGCCCCAGCATTTT | CASSPVETDQPQHF
TRBJ2-1 | TRBV5-1 | NA | many | 13 | TGCGCCAGCAGCCCCCAAGGGGGGAATGAGCAGTTCTTC | CASSPQGGNEQFF
TRBJ2-5 | TRBV20-1 | NA | few | 14 | TGCAGTGCCACAGGGGGGGCTGGCAAAGAGACCCAGTACTTC | CSATGGAGKETQYF
TRBJ1-1 | TRBV7-9 | NA | NA | 15 | TGTGCCAGCAGCCCGGAGGAGAGCACGAACACTGAAGCTTTCTTT | CASSPEESTNTEAFF
TRBJ1-5 | TRBV6-2/TRBV6-3 | NA | many | 13 | TGTGCCAGCAGTTACTCGCGGGTGCAGCCCCAGCATTTT | CASSYSRVQPQHF
TRBJ2-3 | TRBV7-9 | NA | NA | 16 | TGTGCCAGCACGGTTTTAGGGGGACTCAGCACAGATACGCAGTATTTT | CASTVLGGLSTDTQYF
TRBJ1-1 | TRBV4-2 | NA | many | 14 | TGTGCCAGCAGTCCTCCTTCCCGGAACACTGAAGCTTTCTTT | CASSPPSRNTEAFF
TRBJ1-2 | TRBV28 | NA | NA | 11 | TGTGCCAGCAGTCCAGGGTTTGGCTACACCTTC | CASSPGFGYTF
TRBJ1-2 | TRBV29-1 | NA | many | 12 | TGCAGCGTTGGGCAGGATGCCTATGGCTACACCTTC | CSVGQDAYGYTF
TRBJ2-3 | TRBV5-6 | NA | NA | 16 | TGTGCCAGCAGCTTGGAGCTAGCTGCCTTCACAGATACGCAGTATTTT | CASSLELAAFTDTQYF
TRBJ1-1 | TRBV18 | NA | few | 16 | TGTGCCAGCTCACCACATTCACAGGGTATCCCTACTGAAGCTTTCTTT | CASSPHSQGIPTEAFF
TRBJ2-7 | TRBV6-2/TRBV6-3 | NA | many | 14 | TGTGCCAGCACACCTCGGGACAGCGGGGACGAGCAGTACTTC | CASTPRDSGDEQYF
TRBJ2-3 | TRBV27 | NA | NA | 18 | TGTGCCAGCAGTCTCAAAAAGGATGGAGGGTATTTCACAGATACGCAGTATTTT | CASSLKKDGGYFTDTQYF
TRBJ1-2 | TRBV28 | TRBD1 | many | 12 | TGTGCCAGCAGTTTGAGGGGGCATGGCTACACCTTC | CASSLRGHGYTF